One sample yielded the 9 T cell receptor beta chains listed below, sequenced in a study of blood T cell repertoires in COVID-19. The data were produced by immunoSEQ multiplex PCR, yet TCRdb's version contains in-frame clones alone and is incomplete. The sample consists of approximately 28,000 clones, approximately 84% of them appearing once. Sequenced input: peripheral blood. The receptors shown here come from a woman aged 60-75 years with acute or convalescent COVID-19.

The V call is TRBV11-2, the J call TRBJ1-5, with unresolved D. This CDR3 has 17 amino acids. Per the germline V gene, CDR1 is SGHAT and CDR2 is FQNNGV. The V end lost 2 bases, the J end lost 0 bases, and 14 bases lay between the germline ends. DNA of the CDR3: TGTGCCAGCAGCTTAACGGGATCCCTGTATAGCAATCAGCCCCAGCATTTT. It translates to CASSLTGSLYSNQPQHF.

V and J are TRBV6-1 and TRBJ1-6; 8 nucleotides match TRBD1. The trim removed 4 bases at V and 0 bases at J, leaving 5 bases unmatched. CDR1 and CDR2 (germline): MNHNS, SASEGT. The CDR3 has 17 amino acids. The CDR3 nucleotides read TGTGCCAGCAGTGGGAGACAGGGGAGCTCCTATAATTCACCCCTCCACTTT. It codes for CASSGRQGSSYNSPLHF.

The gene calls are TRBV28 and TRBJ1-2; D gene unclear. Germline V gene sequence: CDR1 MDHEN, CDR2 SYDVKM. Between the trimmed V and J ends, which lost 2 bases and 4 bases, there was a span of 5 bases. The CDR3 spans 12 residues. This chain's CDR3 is CASSLPLYGYTF. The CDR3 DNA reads TGTGCCAGCAGTTTACCCCTCTATGGCTACACCTTC.

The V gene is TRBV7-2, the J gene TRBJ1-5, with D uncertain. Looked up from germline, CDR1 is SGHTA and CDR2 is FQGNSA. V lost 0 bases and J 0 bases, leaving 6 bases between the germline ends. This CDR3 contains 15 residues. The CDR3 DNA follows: TGTGCCAGCAGCTTAGCGGCAGATAGCAATCAGCCCCAGCATTTT. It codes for CASSLAADSNQPQHF. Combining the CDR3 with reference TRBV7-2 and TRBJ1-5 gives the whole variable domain GAGVSQSPSNKVTEKGKDVELRCDPISGHTALYWYRQSLGQGLEFLIYFQGNSAPDKSGLPSDRFSAERTGGSVSTLTIQRTQQEDSAVYLCASSLAADSNQPQHFGDGTRLSIL.

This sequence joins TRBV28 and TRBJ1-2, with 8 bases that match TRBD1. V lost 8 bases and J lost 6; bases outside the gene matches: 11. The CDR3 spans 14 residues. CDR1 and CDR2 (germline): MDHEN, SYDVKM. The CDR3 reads CASQQGGGFDGYTF. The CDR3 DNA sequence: TGTGCCAGCCAACAGGGGGGAGGTTTTGATGGCTACACCTTC.

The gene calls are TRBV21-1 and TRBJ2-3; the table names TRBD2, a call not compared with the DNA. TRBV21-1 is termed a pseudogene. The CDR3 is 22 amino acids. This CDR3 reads CASSKVGQLALNTPPSTDTQYF. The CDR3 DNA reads TGTGCCAGCAGCAAAGTAGGCCAACTAGCCTTAAACACACCTCCTAGCACAGATACGCAGTATTTT.

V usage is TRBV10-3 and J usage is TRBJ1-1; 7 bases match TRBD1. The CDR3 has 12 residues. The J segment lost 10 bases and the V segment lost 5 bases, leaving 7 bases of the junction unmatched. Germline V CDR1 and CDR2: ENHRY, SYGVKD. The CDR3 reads CAISNQQGRAFF. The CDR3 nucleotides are TGTGCCATCAGTAATCAACAGGGGCGAGCTTTCTTT.

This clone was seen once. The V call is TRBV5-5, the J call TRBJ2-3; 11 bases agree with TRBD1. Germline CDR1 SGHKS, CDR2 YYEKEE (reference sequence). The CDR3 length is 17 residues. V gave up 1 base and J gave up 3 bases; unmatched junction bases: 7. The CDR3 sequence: CASSLRPGQGATDTQYF. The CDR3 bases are TGTGCCAGCAGCTTGCGACCCGGACAGGGGGCGACAGATACGCAGTATTTT.

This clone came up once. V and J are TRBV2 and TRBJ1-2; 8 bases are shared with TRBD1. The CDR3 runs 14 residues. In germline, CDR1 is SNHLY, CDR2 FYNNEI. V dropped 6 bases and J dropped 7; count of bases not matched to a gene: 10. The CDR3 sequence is CASSATGVRIGYTF. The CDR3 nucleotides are TGTGCCAGCAGCGCGACAGGGGTGAGGATTGGCTACACCTTC.